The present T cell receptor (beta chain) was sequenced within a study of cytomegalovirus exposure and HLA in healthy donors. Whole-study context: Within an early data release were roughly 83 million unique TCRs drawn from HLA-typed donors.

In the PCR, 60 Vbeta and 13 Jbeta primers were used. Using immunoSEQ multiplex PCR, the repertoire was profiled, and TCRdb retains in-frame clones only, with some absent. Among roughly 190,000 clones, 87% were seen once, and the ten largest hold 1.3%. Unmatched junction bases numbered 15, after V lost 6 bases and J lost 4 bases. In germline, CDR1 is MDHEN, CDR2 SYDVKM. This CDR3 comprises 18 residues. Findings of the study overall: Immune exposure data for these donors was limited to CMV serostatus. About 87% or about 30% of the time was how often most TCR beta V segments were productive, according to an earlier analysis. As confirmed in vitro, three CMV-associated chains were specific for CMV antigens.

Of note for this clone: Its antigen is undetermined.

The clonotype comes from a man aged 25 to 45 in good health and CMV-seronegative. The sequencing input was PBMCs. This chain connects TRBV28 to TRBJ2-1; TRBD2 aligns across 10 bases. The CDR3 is CASSPLGLGLAVYNEQFF. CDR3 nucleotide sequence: TGTGCCAGCAGCCCTTTGGGCCTAGGACTAGCGGTATACAATGAGCAGTTCTTC.